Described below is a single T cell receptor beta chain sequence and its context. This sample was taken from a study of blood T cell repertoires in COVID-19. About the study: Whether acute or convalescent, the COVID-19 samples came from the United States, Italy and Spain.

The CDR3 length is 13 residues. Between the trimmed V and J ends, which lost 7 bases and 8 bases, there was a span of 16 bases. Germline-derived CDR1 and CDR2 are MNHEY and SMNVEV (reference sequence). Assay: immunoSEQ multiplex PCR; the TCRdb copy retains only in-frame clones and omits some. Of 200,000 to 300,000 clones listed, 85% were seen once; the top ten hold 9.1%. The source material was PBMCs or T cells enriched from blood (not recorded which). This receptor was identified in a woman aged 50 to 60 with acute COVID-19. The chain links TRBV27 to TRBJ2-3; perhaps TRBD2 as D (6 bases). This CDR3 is CASNGGEHGTQYF. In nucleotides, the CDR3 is TGTGCCAGCAACGGCGGGGAGCACGGTACGCAGTATTTT.